This T cell receptor beta chain was retrieved from a study of cytomegalovirus exposure and HLA in healthy donors. Study results and caveats: In an earlier analysis, in under 700 donors, most V segments appeared productive either ~90% or ~30% of the time. Reported findings show TCR beta sequences accurately forecast HLA-A and HLA-B alleles in most subjects.

The study ran its PCR with 60 Vbeta and 13 Jbeta primers. Produced via immunoSEQ multiplex PCR; TCRdb's table is partial and in-frame only. The data hold a few hundred thousand clones, with about 74% observed a single time. This CDR3 comprises 19 residues. CDR1 is SNHLY and CDR2 is FYNNEI in the germline V gene. The count of this clone is one. Its target is not known. At one end, the junction sequence differs from germline, possibly due to a read error. This sequence was found in a young woman in good health and CMV-seronegative. The chain joins TRBV2 to TRBJ2-2; D perhaps matches TRBD2 (5 bases). Sequenced sample: PBMCs. CDR3 in DNA: TGTGCCAGCACTGAATTCCCACTAGAAATCACCGCGAACACCGGGGAGCTGTTTTTT. This encodes CASTEFPLEITANTGELFF. The entire variable domain, with the rest obtained from reference TRBV2 and TRBJ2-2, is as follows: EPEVTQTPSHQVTQMGQEVILRCVPISNHLYFYWYRQILGQKVEFLVSFYNNEISEKSEIFDDQFSVERPDGSNFTLKIRSTKLEDSAMYFCASTEFPLEITANTGELFFGEGSRLTVL.